The entry below describes one T cell receptor beta chain. Its antigen remains unidentified. From 5'RACE with constant-segment primers came TCR alpha and TCR beta cDNA libraries that carried sample barcodes and UMIs. MiXCR was run by TCRdb on the 5' RACE reads, yielding one entry per CDR3 protein. The data show approximately 480,000 distinct CDR3 sequences, 18% seen once. This entry belongs to a study of T-cell memory formation after mild COVID-19. Findings and limits, study-wide: Pre-infection memory harbored some responding clones, suggesting cross-reactive memory joined. Confirmation was lacking for SARS-CoV-2 specificity of second-wave clones that peaked on day 37. Clones that contracted from day 15 to 85 had balanced CD4/CD8; later expanders were CD4+ biased.

This TCR was recovered from an adult woman who had mild COVID-19 (a few samples of this study predate the infection). Cell type and time point are not known. Sequences were obtained from PBMCs or a T cell subset sorted from them (not recorded which).

CDR3 sequence (DNA): TGTGCCAGCAGCCCTGGTACGGAGCGGGGAGATAGGCGGACAGATACGCAGTATTTT. Translated: CASSPGTERGDRRTDTQYF. V is TRBV7-3 and J is TRBJ2-3, with 7 bases that match TRBD2. The CDR3 loop spans 19 amino acids. Looked up from germline, CDR1 is SGHTA and CDR2 is FQGTGA. V lost 5 bases and J lost 3; bases outside the gene matches: 20.